This T cell receptor beta chain was captured by sequencing in a study of breast tumors, draining lymph nodes, adjacent tissues. Findings and limits, study-wide: Compared with basal-like, luminal-like tumors shared significantly more repertoire with nontumor tissue. Tumor TCR diversity was below lymph nodes but above nontumor tissue. The data were judged consistent with most tumor T cells coming from lymph node and expanding in tumor. The lymph node origin of tumor T cells was framed as consistent with a hypothesis, not demonstrated.

From germline, CDR1 is DFQATT and CDR2 SNEGSKA (reference sequence). V dropped 6 bases and J dropped 4; count of bases not matched to a gene: 13. CDR3 length equals 15 residues. From the multiplex PCR reads, TCRdb called clonotypes with MiXCR, one entry per CDR3 protein. The table lists about 6,600 distinct CDR3 sequences, approximately 42% of them singletons. For this clonotype: What it binds is unknown.

The chain recombines TRBV20-1 with TRBJ2-5; TRBD1 agrees at 8 bases. The sequenced sample consisted of tumor-adjacent breast tissue. The sequence was collected from a female donor with breast cancer. Some clones in this sample may be carry-over from other donors' samples. CDR3 DNA: TGCAGTGCCACCCCCAGGACAGGGCTGTTAGAGACCCAGTACTTC. This codes for CSATPRTGLLETQYF.